This T cell receptor (beta chain) was recorded in a study of cytomegalovirus exposure and HLA in healthy donors. With respect to this clone: The antigen is unknown.

Overall study findings and caveats: It was assumed in the presence/absence analyses that sequencing depth was roughly uniform across donors. Reportedly, a later analysis found an Asian-associated ancestry cluster had fewer N-insertions than the approximately 700-donor mean. Researchers counted 150 to 200 TCR beta chains as cytomegalovirus-associated.

The CDR3 spans 15 residues. V was cut by 6 bases and J by 1 base, with 13 bases left in between. Germline loops: CDR1 MDHEN, CDR2 SYDVKM. The PCR employed 60 Vbeta primers together with 13 Jbeta primers. Only in-frame clones appear in the TCRdb table, and some are missing; sequencing was by immunoSEQ multiplex PCR. Of more than 150,000 clones in the sample, roughly three quarters were seen once. The receptor was isolated from a woman aged 45-60 years in good health and CMV-seropositive. The sample was PBMCs. The V and J genes are TRBV28 and TRBJ1-3; D unclear. The CDR3 here is CASRREVGSGNTIYF. CDR3 nucleotides: TGTGCCAGCAGACGCGAGGTTGGTTCTGGAAACACCATATATTTT.